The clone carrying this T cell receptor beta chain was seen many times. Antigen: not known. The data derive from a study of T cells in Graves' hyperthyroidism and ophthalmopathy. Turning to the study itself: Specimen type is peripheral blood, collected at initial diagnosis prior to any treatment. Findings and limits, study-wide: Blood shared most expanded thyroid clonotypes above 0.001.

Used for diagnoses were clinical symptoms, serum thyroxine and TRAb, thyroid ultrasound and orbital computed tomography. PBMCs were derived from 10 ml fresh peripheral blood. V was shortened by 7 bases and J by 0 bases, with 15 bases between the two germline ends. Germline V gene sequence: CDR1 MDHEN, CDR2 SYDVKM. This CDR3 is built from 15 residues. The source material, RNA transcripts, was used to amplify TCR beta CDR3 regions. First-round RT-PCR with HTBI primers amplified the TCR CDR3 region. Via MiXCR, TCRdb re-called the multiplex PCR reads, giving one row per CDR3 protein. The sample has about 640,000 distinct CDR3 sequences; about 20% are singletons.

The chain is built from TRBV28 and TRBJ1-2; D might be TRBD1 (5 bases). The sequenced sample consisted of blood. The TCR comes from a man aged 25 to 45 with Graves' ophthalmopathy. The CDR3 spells CASILSGTPNYGYTF. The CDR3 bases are TGTGCCAGCATCCTTTCAGGGACTCCTAACTATGGCTACACCTTC.